This is a list of T cell receptor beta chains from one sample in a study of T cell responses to AZD1222 COVID-19 vaccine. Only in-frame clones appear in the TCRdb table, and some are missing; sequencing was by immunoSEQ multiplex PCR. The sample has some 140,000 clones; approximately 90% are singletons. The sample consisted of peripheral blood, taken on day 0 of AZD1222 vaccination. All receptors come from an adult in good health. The CDR3 runs from the conserved cysteine through the conserved F or W. Fields, in order: J gene, V gene, D gene, clone size, CDR3 protein, CDR3 DNA. A D gene is named only where the DNA matches it firmly. Clone size is given for some rows only: seen once, a few or many times, or a class if the clone is expanded.

TRBJ1-2 TRBV5-6 NA NA CASSFVTRAYGYTF TGTGCCAGCAGCTTTGTGACAAGAGCCTATGGCTACACCTTC
TRBJ2-4 TRBV7-2 NA NA CASTDRSGNIQYF TGTGCCAGCACCGACAGGTCGGGAAACATTCAGTACTTC
TRBJ1-5 TRBV15 NA NA CATSWGRQGYQPQHF TGTGCCACCAGCTGGGGTAGGCAGGGATATCAGCCCCAGCATTTT
TRBJ2-7 TRBV4-3 NA NA CASSLGGTEVHEQYF TGCGCCAGCAGCCTAGGCGGGACAGAGGTCCACGAGCAGTACTTC
TRBJ2-1 TRBV19 TRBD2 once CASSTTSGTYNEQFF TGTGCCAGTAGTACGACTAGCGGGACGTACAATGAGCAGTTCTTC
TRBJ2-1 TRBV9 TRBD2 NA CASSVAGVIAGPKNNEQFF TGTGCCAGCAGCGTAGCGGGGGTCATAGCGGGCCCGAAAAACAATGAGCAGTTCTTC
TRBJ2-2 TRBV7-2 TRBD2 NA CASRLARTGELFF TGTGCCAGCAGACTAGCGCGTACCGGGGAGCTGTTTTTT
TRBJ1-5 TRBV3-1/TRBV3-2 NA NA CASSQETGPNQPQHF TGTGCCAGCAGCCAAGAAACCGGGCCGAATCAGCCCCAGCATTTT
TRBJ2-7 TRBV6-5 NA once CATQRAGSSYEQYF TGTGCCACCCAACGGGCAGGGAGCTCCTACGAGCAGTACTTC
TRBJ1-1 TRBV29-1 TRBD1 NA CSGTGTGDKTTEAFF TGCAGCGGTACCGGGACAGGGGATAAGACGACTGAAGCTTTCTTT
TRBJ2-7 TRBV21-1 NA few CASSLRQKPPYEQYF TGTGCCAGCAGCCTACGACAGAAGCCCCCCTACGAGCAGTACTTC